This TCR beta chain was captured in a study of vaccination effects on CD4 cells after COVID-19. Study findings and constraints: Convalescents' spike-reactive clones after vaccination were mainly made up of new clones that the vaccine induced. Substantial clonal contraction characterized both infection- and vaccine-induced clones late after vaccination.

Details on this clone: The antigen remains undetermined.

The assay was immunoSEQ multiplex PCR, and TCRdb's table has in-frame clones only and misses some. The table shows about 13,000 clones, with 73% occurring only once. Before sequencing, viral peptide pools were used by the ViraFEST assay to expand antigen-specific CD4+ T cells. When around nine days of culture had elapsed, CD4+ T cells were isolated. The person acquired a PCR-confirmed SARS-CoV-2 infection between March and December 2020. The participants, recipients of two vaccine doses, got either BNT162b2 or mRNA-1273. After 1.8 million or so PBMC were placed in each well, they were cultured with approximately 9.1 IU/ml IL-2 and 10 ug/ml peptides. Germline values: CDR1 SGHRS, CDR2 YFSETQ. Trimming left V 3 bases short and J 3 bases short, with 9 bases between. This CDR3 is 13 amino acids long.

V is TRBV5-1 and J is TRBJ2-5, with D maybe TRBD2 (6 bases). This TCR came from a human donor who had a prior SARS-CoV-2 infection. This sample comprised CD4+ T cells from PBMCs cultured with HCoV-NL63 spike peptides, obtained after COVID-19 vaccination. This CDR3 reads CASSSGAEETQYF. CDR3 nucleotides: TGCGCCAGCAGCTCGGGAGCCGAAGAGACCCAGTACTTC.